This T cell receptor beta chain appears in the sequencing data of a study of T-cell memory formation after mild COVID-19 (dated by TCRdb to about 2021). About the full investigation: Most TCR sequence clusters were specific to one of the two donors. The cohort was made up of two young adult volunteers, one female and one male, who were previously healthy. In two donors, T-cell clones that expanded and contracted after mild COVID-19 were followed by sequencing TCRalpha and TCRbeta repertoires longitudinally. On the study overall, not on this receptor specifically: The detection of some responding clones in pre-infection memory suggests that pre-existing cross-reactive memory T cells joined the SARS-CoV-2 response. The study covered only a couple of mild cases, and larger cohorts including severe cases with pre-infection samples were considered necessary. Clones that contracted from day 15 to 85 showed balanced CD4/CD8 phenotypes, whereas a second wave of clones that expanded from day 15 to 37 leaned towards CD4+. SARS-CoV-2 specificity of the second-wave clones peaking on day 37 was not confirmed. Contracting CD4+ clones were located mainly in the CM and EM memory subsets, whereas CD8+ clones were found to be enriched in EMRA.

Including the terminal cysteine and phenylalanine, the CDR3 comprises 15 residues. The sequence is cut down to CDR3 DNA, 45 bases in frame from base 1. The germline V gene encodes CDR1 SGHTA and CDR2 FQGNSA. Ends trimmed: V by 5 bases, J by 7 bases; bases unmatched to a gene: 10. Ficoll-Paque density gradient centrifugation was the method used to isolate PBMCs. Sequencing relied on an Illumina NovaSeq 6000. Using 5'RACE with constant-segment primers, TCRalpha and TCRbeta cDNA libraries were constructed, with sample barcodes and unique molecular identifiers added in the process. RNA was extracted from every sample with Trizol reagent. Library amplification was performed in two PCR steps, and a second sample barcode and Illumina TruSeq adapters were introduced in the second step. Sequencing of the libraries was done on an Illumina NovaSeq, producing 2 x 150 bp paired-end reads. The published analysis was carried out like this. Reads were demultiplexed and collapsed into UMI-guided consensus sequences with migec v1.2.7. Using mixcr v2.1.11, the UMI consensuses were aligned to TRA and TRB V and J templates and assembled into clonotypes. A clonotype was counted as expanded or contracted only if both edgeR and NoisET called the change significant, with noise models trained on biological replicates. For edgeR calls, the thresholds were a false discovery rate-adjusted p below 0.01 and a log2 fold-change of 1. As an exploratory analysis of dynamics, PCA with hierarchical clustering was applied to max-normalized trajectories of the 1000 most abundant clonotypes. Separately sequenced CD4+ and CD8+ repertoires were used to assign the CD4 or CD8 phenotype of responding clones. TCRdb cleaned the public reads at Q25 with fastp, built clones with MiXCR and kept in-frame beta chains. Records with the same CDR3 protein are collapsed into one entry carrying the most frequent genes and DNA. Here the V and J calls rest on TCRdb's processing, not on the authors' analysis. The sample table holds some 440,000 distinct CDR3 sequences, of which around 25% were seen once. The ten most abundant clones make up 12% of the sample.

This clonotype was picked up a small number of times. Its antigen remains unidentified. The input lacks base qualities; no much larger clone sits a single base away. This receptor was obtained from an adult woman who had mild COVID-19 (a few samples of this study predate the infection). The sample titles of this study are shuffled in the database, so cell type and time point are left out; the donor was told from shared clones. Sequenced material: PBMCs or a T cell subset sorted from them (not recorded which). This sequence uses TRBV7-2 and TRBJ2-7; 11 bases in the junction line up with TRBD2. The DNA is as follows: TGTGCCAGCAGCCAACAACTAGCGGGAGTGAATGAGCAGTACTTC. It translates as CASSQQLAGVNEQYF. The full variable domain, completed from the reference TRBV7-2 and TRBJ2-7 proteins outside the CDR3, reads GAGVSQSPSNKVTEKGKDVELRCDPISGHTALYWYRQSLGQGLEFLIYFQGNSAPDKSGLPSDRFSAERTGGSVSTLTIQRTQQEDSAVYLCASSQQLAGVNEQYFGPGTRLTVT.